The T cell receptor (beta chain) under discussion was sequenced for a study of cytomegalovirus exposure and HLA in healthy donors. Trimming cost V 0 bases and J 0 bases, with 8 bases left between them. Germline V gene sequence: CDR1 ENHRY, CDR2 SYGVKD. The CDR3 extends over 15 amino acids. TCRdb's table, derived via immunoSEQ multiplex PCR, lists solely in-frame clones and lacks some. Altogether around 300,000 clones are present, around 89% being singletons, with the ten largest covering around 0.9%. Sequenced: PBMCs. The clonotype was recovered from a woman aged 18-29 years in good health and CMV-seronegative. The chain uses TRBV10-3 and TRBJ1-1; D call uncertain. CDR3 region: CAISESQIMNTEAFF. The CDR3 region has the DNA TGTGCCATCAGTGAGTCGCAGATCATGAACACTGAAGCTTTCTTT.